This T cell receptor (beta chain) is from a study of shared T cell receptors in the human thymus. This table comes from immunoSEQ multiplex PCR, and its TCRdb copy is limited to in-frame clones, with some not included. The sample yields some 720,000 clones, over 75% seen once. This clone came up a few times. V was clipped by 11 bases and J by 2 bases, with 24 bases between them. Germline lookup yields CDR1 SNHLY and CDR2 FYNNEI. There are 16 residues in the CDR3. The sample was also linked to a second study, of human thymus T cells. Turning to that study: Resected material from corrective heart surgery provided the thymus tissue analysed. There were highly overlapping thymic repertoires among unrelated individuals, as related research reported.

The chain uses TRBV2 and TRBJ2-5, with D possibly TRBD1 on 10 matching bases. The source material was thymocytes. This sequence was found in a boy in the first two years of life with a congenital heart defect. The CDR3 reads CAGGGGDRGFQETQYF. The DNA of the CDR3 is TGTGCCGGAGGCGGGGGGGACAGGGGATTTCAAGAGACCCAGTACTTC.